The 16 T cell receptor beta chains presented below share a single source sample, sequenced in a study of cytomegalovirus exposure and HLA in healthy donors. Repertoires were generated with immunoSEQ multiplex PCR, while TCRdb's copy carries only in-frame clones and drops some. The sample shows around 98,000 clones, roughly 89% of them seen only once. The sample comprised PBMCs. The receptors were sampled from a woman aged 25-40 years in good health and CMV-seronegative.

The chain has TRBV25-1 and TRBJ1-2; D is perhaps TRBD1 (6 bases). V shed 0 bases and J shed 7 bases, with 18 bases lying between them. In germline, CDR1 is MGHDK, CDR2 SYGVNS. The CDR3 has 16 residues. DNA of the CDR3: TGTGCCAGCAGTGAATATCTAGTCGGCAGGGGTCTTGGCTACACCTTC. It encodes CASSEYLVGRGLGYTF.

The gene calls are TRBV23-1 and TRBJ1-5; a weak D match, TRBD1 (5 bases). TRBV23-1 is given ORF status, its function remaining uncertain. V was pared by 7 bases and J by 5 bases, with 36 bases between. The CDR3 is made up of 21 amino acids. The CDR3 sequence: CASIHLAGTSKSPPFYQPQHF. The CDR3 nucleotides read TGCGCCAGCATCCACCTTGCTGGGACTTCAAAGTCCCCCCCATTTTATCAGCCCCAGCATTTT.

The CDR3 spells CAISRERETEAFF. CDR3 nucleotides: TGTGCCATATCGCGGGAGAGGGAGACTGAAGCTTTCTTT. The V gene is TRBV10-3, the J gene TRBJ1-1, with unresolved D. The germline gives CDR1 ENHRY, CDR2 SYGVKD. V was pared by 9 bases and J by 5 bases, with 16 bases between. The CDR3 covers 13 residues.

J is TRBJ1-1 and V is TRBV9, with D perhaps TRBD1 (6 bases). Trimming shortened V by 0 bases and J by 10 bases, and 10 bases separated the two germline ends. Per germline, CDR1 SGDLS and CDR2 YYNGEE. This CDR3 contains 12 residues. CDR3 nucleotides: TGTGCCAGCAGCGTAGTGGGGGCGCCAGCTTTCTTT. Translated, it gives CASSVVGAPAFF.

J is TRBJ1-2 and V is TRBV5-1, with TRBD1 matching over 7 bases. This CDR3 spans 13 amino acids. The junction had 14 bases not matched to a gene; V was cut back by 7 bases and J by 11 bases. The germline CDR1 and CDR2 sequences are SGHRS and YFSETQ. CDR3 residues: CASRRGQEVEYTF. The DNA for the CDR3 is TGCGCCAGCCGTAGAGGACAGGAAGTGGAGTACACCTTC.

The chain employs TRBV29-1 and TRBJ2-7; tentatively, D is TRBD2 (6 bases). V dropped 5 bases and J dropped 1 base, with 12 bases sitting between them. The CDR3 loop spans 13 amino acids. Germline lookup yields CDR1 SQVTM and CDR2 ANQGSEA. The CDR3, as DNA: TGCAGCGTTAGGAGGGATGAGTCCTACGAGCAGTACTTC. Translating gives CSVRRDESYEQYF.

This clone was counted only a few times. J is TRBJ1-2 and V is TRBV5-1; 10 bases line up with TRBD1. The CDR3 contains 14 residues. V was pared by 3 bases and J by 2 bases, with 1 base of the junction left unmatched. CDR1 is SGHRS, CDR2 YFSETQ, per germline. The CDR3 nucleotides read TGCGCCAGCAGCTCGGGACAGGGGAACTATGGCTACACCTTC. Residues: CASSSGQGNYGYTF.

This chain joins TRBV5-1 and TRBJ2-5; TRBD2 matches at 9 bases. Germline CDR1 reads SGHRS; CDR2 reads YFSETQ. The CDR3 spans 13 residues. V lost 3 bases to trimming and J lost 3 bases; unmatched junction nucleotides: 0. CDR3 nucleotide sequence: TGCGCCAGCAGCTCTAGCGGGAAAGAGACCCAGTACTTC. As protein: CASSSSGKETQYF.

This clone occurred a few times. The gene calls are TRBV7-2 and TRBJ1-1, with D unresolved. V was clipped by 5 bases and J by 5 bases, with 12 bases between them. Germline V gives CDR1 SGHTA, CDR2 FQGNSA. The CDR3 runs 13 residues. DNA for the CDR3: TGTGCCAGCAGCCGAGTTGGGGAGACTGAAGCTTTCTTT. Its translation is CASSRVGETEAFF. Based on the CDR3 plus reference TRBV7-2 and TRBJ1-1, the full variable domain is GAGVSQSPSNKVTEKGKDVELRCDPISGHTALYWYRQSLGQGLEFLIYFQGNSAPDKSGLPSDRFSAERTGGSVSTLTIQRTQQEDSAVYLCASSRVGETEAFFGQGTRLTVV.

V is TRBV19 and J is TRBJ2-4, with D possibly TRBD2 on 5 matching bases. CDR1 LNHDA and CDR2 SQIVND come from the germline V gene (reference sequence). The CDR3 covers 14 residues. Trimming cost V 10 bases and J 1 base, with 14 bases left between them. CDR3 protein: CATNGRRAKNIQYF. As DNA, the CDR3 is TGTGCCACAAACGGCAGGAGGGCCAAAAACATTCAGTACTTC.

The CDR3 DNA reads as TGTGCCAGTAGTATCGCCTCGGGCGGGGAGCAGTACTTC. Amino acid sequence: CASSIASGGEQYF. The gene calls are TRBV19 and TRBJ2-7; D possibly corresponds to TRBD2 (5 bases). CDR1 LNHDA and CDR2 SQIVND come from the germline V gene (reference sequence). The CDR3 contains 13 residues. With 3 bases removed from V and 7 bases from J, the gap between germline ends came to 13 bases.

This clone was seen a handful of times. The rearrangement joins TRBV4-3 to TRBJ2-7; 9 bases are a match to TRBD2. This CDR3 is 14 amino acids long. The germline CDR1 and CDR2 sequences are LGHNA and YSLEER. After removal of 1 base from V and 3 bases from J, the junction contained 1 base not matched to a gene. The DNA for the CDR3 is TGCGCCAGCAGCCAAGGACTAGCGGACTACGAGCAGTACTTC. This encodes CASSQGLADYEQYF.

The V and J genes are TRBV4-1 and TRBJ2-6; D might be TRBD2 (6 bases). CDR1 MGHRA and CDR2 YSYEKL come from the germline V gene. The V gene lost 8 bases and the J gene lost 2 bases, with 25 bases spanning the gap. There are 19 residues in the CDR3. CDR3 sequence: CASGPLGGGADAGANVLTF. The CDR3 DNA follows: TGCGCCAGCGGACCGCTGGGTGGAGGGGCGGATGCTGGGGCCAACGTCCTGACTTTC.

The genes are TRBV19 and TRBJ1-2, with 7 bases aligning to TRBD1. Germline-derived CDR1 and CDR2 are LNHDA and SQIVND (reference sequence). J gave up 2 bases and V 6 bases, and 9 bases lay outside the gene matches. This CDR3 has 15 residues. The CDR3 nucleotides are TGTGCCAGTAGCCACCCCGGGACAGCGAACTATGGCTACACCTTC. As protein: CASSHPGTANYGYTF.

The chain is built from TRBV10-2 and TRBJ1-2; TRBD1 agrees at 8 bases. Germline V gene sequence: CDR1 WSHSY, CDR2 SAAADI. The V segment lost 5 bases and the J segment 0 bases; nucleotides outside the gene matches: 2. The CDR3 runs 14 residues. CDR3 bases: TGCGCCAGCAGTCAGGGGGCCGCTAACTATGGCTACACCTTC. It encodes CASSQGAANYGYTF.

The chain is built from TRBV21-1 and TRBJ2-7; the listed D gene, TRBD2, was not tested against the DNA. TRBV21-1 corresponds to a pseudogene. The CDR3 has 17 residues. DNA for the CDR3: TGTGCCAGCAGCATCGGGACTTGCTTCTCGGAATCCTACGAGCAGTACTTC. Protein product: CASSIGTCFSESYEQYF.